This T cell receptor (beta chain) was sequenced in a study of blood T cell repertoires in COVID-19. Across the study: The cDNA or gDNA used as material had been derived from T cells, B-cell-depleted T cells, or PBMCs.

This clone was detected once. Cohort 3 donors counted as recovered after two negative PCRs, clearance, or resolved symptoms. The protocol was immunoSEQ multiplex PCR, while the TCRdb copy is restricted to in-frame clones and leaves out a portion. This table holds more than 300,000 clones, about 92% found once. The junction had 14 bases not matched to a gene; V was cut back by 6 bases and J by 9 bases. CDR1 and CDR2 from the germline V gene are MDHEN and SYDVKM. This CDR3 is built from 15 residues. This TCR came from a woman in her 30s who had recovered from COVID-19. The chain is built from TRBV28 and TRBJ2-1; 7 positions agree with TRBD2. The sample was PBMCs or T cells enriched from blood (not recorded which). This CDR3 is CASSETIGLELEQFF. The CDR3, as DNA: TGTGCCAGCAGCGAGACCATTGGACTAGAGCTTGAGCAGTTCTTC.